The sequence of this TCR beta chain was determined in a study of blood T cell repertoires in COVID-19. Study summary: Sources were T cells, B-cell-depleted T cells, or PBMCs; the material itself was cDNA or gDNA.

Generated by immunoSEQ multiplex PCR, the TCRdb table keeps only in-frame clones and is missing some. The data show around 94,000 clones, with around four fifths seen just once and 9.8% held by the top ten. Per the germline V gene, CDR1 is LNHDA and CDR2 is SQIVND (reference sequence). The trim removed 2 bases at V and 4 bases at J, leaving 7 bases unmatched. The CDR3 is 16 amino acids. The sample consisted of peripheral blood. V is TRBV19 and J is TRBJ2-1; 8 bases are a match to TRBD2. The sequence derives from a man aged 55-75 years with active or convalescent COVID-19. CDR3 amino acids: CASSIKPASGYNEQFF. As DNA, the CDR3 is TGTGCCAGTAGTATAAAACCGGCTAGCGGGTACAATGAGCAGTTCTTC.